This TCR beta chain was observed in a study of T cells in tuberculosis. The overall study: The T cells targeted glucose monomycolate, a mycobacterial lipid, via CD1B.

Thawed, overnight-rested PBMC were stained with GMM-loaded CD1B tetramer, viability dye and anti-CD3, then sorted. The lipid loaded on the CD1B tetramers was C32 glucose monomycolate from Rhodococcus equi. PBMC for tetramer sorting were first depleted of CD14-expressing monocytes. Each donor contributed roughly 100,000 sorted tetramer-negative cells. Produced via immunoSEQ multiplex PCR; TCRdb's table is partial and in-frame only. The data contain 85,000 to 100,000 clones, roughly 90% of them singletons. Study-wide points: Some low-affinity tetramer-binding T cells may be absent from this sample.

CDR3 length: 15 amino acids. Germline lookup yields CDR1 ENHRY and CDR2 SYGVKD. V lost 0 bases to trimming and J lost 1 base, with 8 bases between them. The gene calls are TRBV10-3 and TRBJ2-3; tentatively, D is TRBD1 (6 bases). The sample comprised CD1b-GMM tetramer-negative cells sorted from PBMCs. The source of this sequence is an adult woman with latent tuberculosis. The CDR3 nucleotides are TGTGCCATCAGTGAGTCAAGGACAGGCACAGATACGCAGTATTTT. This translates into CAISESRTGTDTQYF.